This TCR beta chain was recorded in a study of cytotoxic CD8 clonotypes in ibrutinib-treated CLL (dated by TCRdb to the early 2020s). General notes on the study: The cohort had ten to twelve relapsed/refractory and approximately 15 treatment-naive patients; roughly 17 were IGHV unmutated. Responses were partial in 24 patients and complete in 2; after median approximately 69 months follow-up, about 14 stayed in remission and approximately twelve progressed. Response samples were obtained after a median of around eleven months of treatment, with a range of roughly 6 to 40 months. On average, each sample yielded some 250,000 productive templates and tens of thousands of productive rearrangements. Longitudinal samples were available for about 30% of the roughly 86 trial participants. Cryopreserved peripheral blood mononuclear cells were collected before treatment, at response, and at either disease progression or sustained remission.

Each clonotype received, on average, roughly 9.6x coverage in deep resolution sequencing performed on a MiSeq, where the target depth lay between 1 in 1 million and 1 in 200,000 T cells. The immunoSEQ hsTCRB Kit was used to generate TCR beta libraries. The original methods were these. ImmunoSEQ Data Assistant and ImmunoSEQ Analyzer were used for data analysis, and V, D and J genes were assigned according to IMGT definitions. Clonality was computed as one minus normalized Shannon entropy of productive rearrangement frequencies, ranging from 0 to 1. Only overrepresented clonotypes making up at least 0.05% of each patient's repertoire were included in the public clonotype analysis. Some 12 age-matched healthy donor repertoires from immuneACCESS served as clonality controls. TCRdb mirrors the immuneACCESS table, restricted to in-frame sequences. Some clones are absent from its copies; in checked studies, under half trace to an unresolved V gene, and the reason for the others is unknown. V and J calls and clone size are copied from that table; D and trimming were computed from the DNA. For this sample there are thousands of clones; about 59% appear just once. About 18% of the sample belongs to the ten largest clones.

Counted from cysteine to phenylalanine, this CDR3 has 18 amino acids. Just CDR3 DNA is preserved here, 54 bases in frame from base 1. Looking up the germline V gene yields CDR1 SGHVS and CDR2 FNYEAQ. V is pared back by 5 bases and J by 4 bases, with 27 bases lying between the germline termini. Here is what the overall study found, with its caveats: Sampling times were not matched between patients in sustained remission and patients whose disease was progressing, and lymph node repertoires were not examined. Public clonotypes were rare and either shrank or stayed stable during treatment, and the rise in clonality at ibrutinib response reflected expansion of private clonotypes. Clonality rose at ibrutinib response, remained stable during sustained remission, and dropped back toward baseline at progression. Baseline clonality was found to be higher than that of age-matched healthy donors and was strongly correlated with circulating CD8+ T-cell counts.

In its sample, this clone was seen once. Its antigen remains undetermined. Base qualities are missing; no much larger clone stands one base away. Roughly 1.9 micrograms of genomic DNA were extracted from cryopreserved PBMCs for TCR beta library preparation. Longitudinal blood samples from CLL patients receiving ibrutinib monotherapy were subjected to high-throughput TCR beta sequencing. The patients took part in an open-label, single-center phase 2 trial of ibrutinib monotherapy. This TCR derives from a human donor with chronic lymphocytic leukemia. Specimen: PBMCs, collected before ibrutinib treatment. Recombination joined TRBV7-6 with TRBJ2-7; TRBD2 is a possible D gene, resting on 6 matching bases. The base sequence is TGTGCCAGCAGCCCGGAGACAACTCCCTATGTCGGGGGTTACGAGCAGTACTTC. Translated, this is CASSPETTPYVGGYEQYF.